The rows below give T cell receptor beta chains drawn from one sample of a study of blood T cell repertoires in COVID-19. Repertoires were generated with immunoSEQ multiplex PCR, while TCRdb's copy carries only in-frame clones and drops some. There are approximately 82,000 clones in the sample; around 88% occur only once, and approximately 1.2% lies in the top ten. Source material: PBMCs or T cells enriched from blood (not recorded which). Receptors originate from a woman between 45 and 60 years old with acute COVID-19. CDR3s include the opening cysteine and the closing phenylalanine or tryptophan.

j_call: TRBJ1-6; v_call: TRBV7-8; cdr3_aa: CASSPNSLWGEDSLHF
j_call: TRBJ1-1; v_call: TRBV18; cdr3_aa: CASSPLTGLNTEAFF
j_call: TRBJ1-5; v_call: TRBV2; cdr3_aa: CASRETRQPQHF
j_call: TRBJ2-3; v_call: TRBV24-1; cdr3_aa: CATEGQSTDTQYF
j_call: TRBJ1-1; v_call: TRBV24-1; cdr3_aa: CATRSGTSGGTEAFF
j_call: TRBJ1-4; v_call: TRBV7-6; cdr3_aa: CASSLGMQSGANEKLFF
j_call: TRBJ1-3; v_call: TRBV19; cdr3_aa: CASSWGDGRSSGNTIYF
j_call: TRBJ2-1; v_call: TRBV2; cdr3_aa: CADEGTSGNNEQFF
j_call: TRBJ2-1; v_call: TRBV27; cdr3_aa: CASSLGTGFNEQFF
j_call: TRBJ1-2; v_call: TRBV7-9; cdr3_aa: CASSKRGGLGGYTF
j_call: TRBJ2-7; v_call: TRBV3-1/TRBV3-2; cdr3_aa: CASSLWTGGNEQYF
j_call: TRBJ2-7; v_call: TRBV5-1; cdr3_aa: CASSRGLAGVGVYEQYF
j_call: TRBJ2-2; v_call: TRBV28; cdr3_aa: CASSFSGQGNTGELFF
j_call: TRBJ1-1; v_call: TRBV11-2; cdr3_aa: CASSFQGQGPTEAFF
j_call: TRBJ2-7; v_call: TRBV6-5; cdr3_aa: CASSRGTSSYEQYF
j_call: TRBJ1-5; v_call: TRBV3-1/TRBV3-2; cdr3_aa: CASSHRGGTGDNQPQHF
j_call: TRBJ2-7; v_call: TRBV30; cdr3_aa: CAWVGAYEQYF
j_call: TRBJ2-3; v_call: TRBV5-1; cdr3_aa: CASSLMSGGIDTQYF
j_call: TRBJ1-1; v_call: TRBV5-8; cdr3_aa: CASSRRIGEAVTEAFF
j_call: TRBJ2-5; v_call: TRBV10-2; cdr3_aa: CAARGPETQYF
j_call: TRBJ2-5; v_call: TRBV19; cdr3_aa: CASSRLAAGGETQYF
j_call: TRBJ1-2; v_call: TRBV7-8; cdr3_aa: CASSPQTGEYGYTF
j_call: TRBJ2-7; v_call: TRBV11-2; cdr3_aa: CASSAGQGPYEQYF
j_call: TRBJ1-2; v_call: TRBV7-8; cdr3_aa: CASSLQGADGYTF
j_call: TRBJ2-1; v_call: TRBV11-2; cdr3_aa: CASSALAGVVEQFF
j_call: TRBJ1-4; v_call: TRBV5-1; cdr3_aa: CASSLAVGAALNEKLFF
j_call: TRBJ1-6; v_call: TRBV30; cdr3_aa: CAWSVQGNSPLHF
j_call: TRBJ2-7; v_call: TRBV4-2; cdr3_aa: CASSGRLAANYEQYF
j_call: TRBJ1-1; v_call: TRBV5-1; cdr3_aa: CASSLGAANTEAFF
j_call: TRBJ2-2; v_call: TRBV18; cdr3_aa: CAILRRNPTGELFF
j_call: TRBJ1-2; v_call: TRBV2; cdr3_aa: CASSEQGSMGYTF
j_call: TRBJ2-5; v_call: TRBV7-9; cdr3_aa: CASSLGAGLNRETQYF
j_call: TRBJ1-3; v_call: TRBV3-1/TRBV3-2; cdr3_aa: CASSLATGLAGNTIYF
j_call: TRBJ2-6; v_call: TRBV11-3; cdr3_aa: CASSPPNSGANVLTF
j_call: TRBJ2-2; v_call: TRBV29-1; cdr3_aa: CSVEAGRNTGELFF